This T cell receptor beta chain was recovered during a study of T cell changes during pregnancy in multiple sclerosis. The CDR3 has 16 amino acids. V was trimmed by 1 base and J by 3 bases, leaving 13 bases between them. Germline V gives CDR1 LNHNV, CDR2 YYDKDF (reference sequence). Sequencing used immunoSEQ multiplex PCR; TCRdb keeps in-frame clones, though not all of them. The sample lists 25,000 to 30,000 clones, 89% seen once, with roughly 0.6% in the top ten. The chain recombines TRBV15 with TRBJ1-5; D uncertain. The material was CD4+ T cells from peripheral blood mononuclear cells, obtained in the first trimester of pregnancy. The clonotype originates from a female donor in good health, enrolled as a control in a pregnancy study. CDR3 residues: CATSRAPQRVNQPQHF. In DNA form, the CDR3 reads TGTGCCACCAGCAGAGCTCCCCAGCGGGTCAATCAGCCCCAGCATTTT.